One and the same sample provided the 25 T cell receptor beta chains below, sequenced in a study of blood T cell repertoires in COVID-19. Assay used: immunoSEQ multiplex PCR; TCRdb lists only in-frame clones, some missing. This table holds about 360,000 clones, about 88% found once. The sample comprised peripheral blood. The origin of the receptors is a human donor in a cohort sampled during active COVID-19.

Written as DNA, the CDR3 is TGTGCCAGTAGTACTCTCAGGACAGGGAACTATGGCTACACCTTC. Amino acids: CASSTLRTGNYGYTF. The chain has TRBV19 and TRBJ1-2; 8 bases align to TRBD1. The length of the CDR3 is 15 residues. Unmatched junction bases numbered 6, after V lost 4 bases and J lost 2 bases. Germline V gene data show CDR1 as LNHDA and CDR2 as SQIVND (reference sequence).

This chain's CDR3 is CAISETGDLGNTIYF. The CDR3 region has the DNA TGTGCCATCAGTGAGACAGGGGACTTGGGAAACACCATATATTTT. The rearrangement joins TRBV10-3 to TRBJ1-3, with 7 positions matching TRBD1. Germline V gene lookup returns CDR1 ENHRY and CDR2 SYGVKD. The CDR3 sequence is 15 residues long. The V and J ends lost 2 bases and 4 bases, in that order; junction bases with no gene match: 5.

The rearrangement joins TRBV19 to TRBJ1-5; 10 bases match TRBD1. The CDR3 spans 16 residues. The germline gives CDR1 LNHDA, CDR2 SQIVND (reference sequence). Trimming took 4 bases from V and 2 from J; bases not matched to a gene: 5. The CDR3 reads CASSTDRGNGNQPQHF. CDR3 coding DNA: TGTGCCAGTAGTACGGACAGGGGGAATGGCAATCAGCCCCAGCATTTT. Filled out from reference TRBV19 and TRBJ1-5, the complete variable domain reads DGGITQSPKYLFRKEGQNVTLSCEQNLNHDAMYWYRQDPGQGLRLIYYSQIVNDFQKGDIAEGYSVSREKKESFPLTVTSAQKNPTAFYLCASSTDRGNGNQPQHFGDGTRLSIL.

There are a few counts of this clone. The chain couples TRBV11-3 to TRBJ2-3; D is undetermined. Between the trimmed V and J ends, which lost 5 bases and 0 bases, there was a span of 3 bases. CDR1 and CDR2 from the germline V gene are SGHNT and YENEEA. The CDR3 spans 12 residues. CDR3 bases: TGTGCCAGCAGCCCTAGCACAGATACGCAGTATTTT. Its translation is CASSPSTDTQYF.

This clone was picked up one time. V gene TRBV14 combines with J gene TRBJ1-2; 12 nucleotides agree with TRBD1. Germline values: CDR1 SGHDN, CDR2 FVKESK. The V gene end was trimmed by 4 bases and the J gene end by 4 bases; junction bases not matched to a gene: 7. The CDR3 spans 16 residues. CDR3 in amino acids: CASSRRGTGGVYGYTF. In DNA, the CDR3 is TGTGCCAGCAGCCGGAGGGGGACAGGGGGCGTCTATGGCTACACCTTC.

J is TRBJ2-6 and V is TRBV30; 9 bases are shared with TRBD1. V gave up 1 base and J gave up 2 bases; unmatched junction bases: 9. The CDR3 runs to 18 residues. The germline CDR1 and CDR2 sequences are GTSNPN and SVGIG (reference sequence). The CDR3 sequence: CAWSDGQGKKAGANVLTF. The CDR3 bases are TGTGCCTGGAGTGACGGACAGGGGAAGAAGGCTGGGGCCAACGTCCTGACTTTC.

As DNA, the CDR3 is TGCAGCGTTGATACAGGGGGGAACACCATATATTTT. It yields the protein CSVDTGGNTIYF. This rearrangement joins TRBV29-1 to TRBJ1-3; TRBD1 aligns across 8 bases. This CDR3 is 12 amino acids long. Trimming took 3 bases from V and 7 from J; bases not matched to a gene: 2. CDR1 and CDR2 from the germline V gene are SQVTM and ANQGSEA.

The chain recombines TRBV5-1 with TRBJ2-3; TRBD2 matches at 8 bases. The trim removed 2 bases at V and 2 bases at J, leaving 13 bases unmatched. From germline, CDR1 is SGHRS and CDR2 YFSETQ. The CDR3 totals 18 residues. DNA for the CDR3: TGCGCCAGCAGCTTATTCGGCGGGGGGCGCAGATTCACAGATACGCAGTATTTT. Protein product: CASSLFGGGRRFTDTQYF.

The chain links TRBV18 to TRBJ1-4; no clear D. The ends were cut back, 4 bases at V and 5 bases at J, with 11 bases in the middle. This CDR3 is 14 amino acids long. CDR1 KGHSH and CDR2 LQKENI come from the germline V gene. The CDR3 DNA reads TGTGCCAGCTCACTGGACTCAGCCAATGAAAAACTGTTTTTT. This encodes CASSLDSANEKLFF.

This clone has a handful of counts. The chain is built from TRBV7-2 and TRBJ2-2; 8 bases line up with TRBD2. V gave up 0 bases and J gave up 4 bases; unmatched junction bases: 7. The germline gives CDR1 SGHTA, CDR2 FQGNSA. The CDR3 runs to 17 residues. CDR3 protein: CASSLAPTGGVTGELFF. The CDR3 coding sequence is TGTGCCAGCAGCTTAGCCCCGACGGGGGGGGTCACCGGGGAGCTGTTTTTT.

J is TRBJ1-1 and V is TRBV10-3; 8 bases line up with TRBD1. The CDR3 length is 11 residues. V shed 9 bases and J 7 bases; nucleotides not matched to a gene: 4. From germline, CDR1 is ENHRY and CDR2 SYGVKD. The CDR3 protein is CAIRTGSEAFF. As DNA, the CDR3 is TGTGCCATTAGGACAGGGAGTGAAGCTTTCTTT.

This clone was found once. The rearrangement links TRBV6-4 to TRBJ1-3; D is perhaps TRBD1 (5 bases). Germline CDR1 is MRHNA and CDR2 is SNTAGT. This CDR3 comprises 15 residues. Trimming cost V 8 bases and J 4 bases, with 18 bases left between them. This CDR3 is CASSPVGDSGNTIYF. As DNA, the CDR3 is TGTGCCAGCTCCCCGGTAGGGGATTCAGGAAACACCATATATTTT.

The genes are TRBV7-2 and TRBJ2-7, with unresolved D. Per the germline V gene, CDR1 is SGHTA and CDR2 is FQGNSA. This CDR3 region has 13 residues. Trimming pared 5 bases from V and 1 base from J, leaving 9 bases between. CDR3 protein: CASSQLLSYEQYF. For the CDR3, the DNA is TGTGCCAGCAGCCAACTGCTATCCTACGAGCAGTACTTC. The whole variable domain, remainder taken from reference TRBV7-2 and TRBJ2-7, is GAGVSQSPSNKVTEKGKDVELRCDPISGHTALYWYRQSLGQGLEFLIYFQGNSAPDKSGLPSDRFSAERTGGSVSTLTIQRTQQEDSAVYLCASSQLLSYEQYFGPGTRLTVT.

This chain connects TRBV30 to TRBJ1-5; perhaps TRBD1 as D (6 bases). Germline V gene lookup returns CDR1 GTSNPN and CDR2 SVGIG (reference sequence). The CDR3 sequence is 13 residues long. The V end was cut by 6 bases, the J end by 7 bases, with 16 bases between. The CDR3 DNA is TGTGCCTGCGGGGGGAAGGGGGACCAGCCCCAGCATTTT. It is translated as CACGGKGDQPQHF.

The chain couples TRBV30 to TRBJ1-4, with 9 bases that match TRBD1. Losses at the gene ends were 2 bases for V and 8 bases for J; bases not matched to a gene: 12. Germline CDR1 is GTSNPN and CDR2 is SVGIG (reference sequence). The CDR3 contains 16 residues. The chain's CDR3 is CAWSPGQTGGLEKLFF. CDR3 bases: TGTGCCTGGAGTCCCGGACAGACAGGGGGATTGGAAAAACTGTTTTTT.

The chain couples TRBV2 to TRBJ2-7, with 9 bases aligning to TRBD1. Germline CDR1 reads SNHLY; CDR2 reads FYNNEI. Unmatched junction bases numbered 8, after V lost 8 bases and J lost 3 bases. The CDR3 consists of 14 residues. The CDR3 DNA reads TGTGCCAGCTCCCAACAGGGGGCCGGCTACGAGCAGTACTTC. This codes for CASSQQGAGYEQYF.

This clone turned up a few times. This chain links TRBV4-1 with TRBJ1-4, with TRBD1 as a possible D gene (5 bases). There are 14 residues in the CDR3. V was clipped by 2 bases and J by 8 bases, with 12 bases between them. Germline V gene sequence: CDR1 MGHRA, CDR2 YSYEKL. The CDR3 loop is CASSQRQRQEKLFF. The CDR3 region has the DNA TGCGCCAGCAGCCAAAGACAGAGACAGGAAAAACTGTTTTTT.

This chain joins TRBV7-9 and TRBJ2-1; D remains ambiguous. Germline CDR1 reads SEHNR; CDR2 reads FQNEAQ (reference sequence). The CDR3 length is 17 residues. The V end lost 4 bases, the J end lost 4 bases, and 20 bases lay between the germline ends. The CDR3 loop is CASSSSQIGGFYNEQFF. For the CDR3, the DNA is TGTGCCAGCAGCTCAAGTCAGATCGGCGGTTTTTACAATGAGCAGTTCTTC.

The chain is built from TRBV6-2 or TRBV6-3 and TRBJ1-5; D remains unclear. The CDR3 contains 16 residues. The V end was cut by 4 bases, the J end by 1 base, with 14 bases between. Per the germline V gene, CDR1 is MNHEY and CDR2 is SVGEGT. CDR3 sequence reads: CASSSRVLWSNQPQHF. The DNA of the CDR3 is TGTGCCAGCAGTTCCCGCGTCCTTTGGAGCAATCAGCCCCAGCATTTT.

The genes are TRBV28 and TRBJ1-4; maybe TRBD1 (6 bases). CDR3 length: 11 residues. Germline CDR1 is MDHEN and CDR2 is SYDVKM. V lost 6 bases to trimming and J lost 15 bases, with 14 bases between them. The CDR3 bases are TGTGCCAGCAGCTACAGGGAGAAGGTGTTTTTT. It codes for CASSYREKVFF.

The gene calls are TRBV28 and TRBJ1-2; possible D gene TRBD1, 6 bases. This CDR3 spans 14 amino acids. CDR1 MDHEN and CDR2 SYDVKM come from the germline V gene. V gave up 5 bases and J gave up 1 base, with 11 bases separating them. CDR3 bases: TGTGCCAGCAGTCGCCGACAGGATAACTATGGCTACACCTTC. Translated, it gives CASSRRQDNYGYTF.

CDR3 coding DNA: TGTGCCAGCAGCCGGACACGGAACCCTAACTATGGCTACACCTTC. This codes for CASSRTRNPNYGYTF. V and J are TRBV11-2 and TRBJ1-2; TRBD1 might be the D (5 bases). The CDR3 covers 15 residues. Germline CDR1 SGHAT, CDR2 FQNNGV. Trimming removed 5 bases from V and 0 bases from J, with 13 bases in between.

The rearrangement joins TRBV27 to TRBJ1-6, with a weak D call TRBD1 (5 bases). The germline CDR1 and CDR2 sequences are MNHEY and SMNVEV (reference sequence). Trimming removed 5 bases at V and 5 bases at J, with 10 bases between. The CDR3 consists of 14 residues. The DNA for the CDR3 is TGTGCCAGCAGTCCCCCCAGGGATAATTCACCCCTCCACTTT. Translated, it gives CASSPPRDNSPLHF.

As concerns this clone: An end of the junction does not agree with germline; a read error may underlie this. The rearrangement uses TRBV3-1 (or the pseudogene TRBV3-2) and TRBJ1-2; tentative D call: TRBD1 (6 bases). The CDR3 totals 14 residues. Germline CDR1 and CDR2: LGHDT and YNNKEL (reference sequence). The CDR3 DNA follows: TGTGCCAGCAGCCCAAACAGGGCTAAATATGGCTACACCTTC. Translating gives CASSPNRAKYGYTF.

The chain links TRBV7-9 to TRBJ2-5, with a weak D call TRBD1 (7 bases). From germline, CDR1 is SEHNR and CDR2 FQNEAQ (reference sequence). Trimming shortened V by 7 bases and J by 7 bases, and 19 bases separated the two germline ends. The CDR3 is 14 amino acids. This CDR3 is CASNPSDRDGTQYF. For the CDR3, the DNA is TGTGCCAGCAACCCTAGCGACAGGGATGGGACCCAGTACTTC.